These T cell receptor beta chains were read from a single sample in a study of T cell responses to AZD1222 COVID-19 vaccine. Repertoires were generated with immunoSEQ multiplex PCR, while TCRdb's copy carries only in-frame clones and drops some. The repertoire holds about 100,000 clones, around 89% seen once, with around 1.8% in the top ten. Sample: peripheral blood, taken on day 0 of AZD1222 vaccination. The receptors originated from an adult in good health. The CDR3 runs from the conserved cysteine through the conserved F or W. Fields, in order: J gene, D gene, V gene, CDR3 length, clone size, CDR3 protein, CDR3 DNA. A D gene is named only where the DNA matches it firmly. Where a row states a size, it is once, few, many or the class of an expanded clone; other rows omit it.

J: TRBJ1-1
D: .
V: TRBV6-5
length: 15
size: few
CDR3: CASISDGPGNTEAFF
DNA: TGTGCCAGCATCTCAGATGGGCCCGGGAACACTGAAGCTTTCTTT

J: TRBJ2-5
D: TRBD2
V: TRBV7-3
length: 15
size: once
CDR3: CASSDPSGGGETQYF
DNA: TGTGCCAGCAGCGACCCTTCGGGGGGAGGAGAGACCCAGTACTTC

J: TRBJ2-6
D: .
V: TRBV3-1/TRBV3-2
length: 18
size: .
CDR3: CASSQDRGRVTGANVLTF
DNA: TGTGCCAGCAGCCAAGATCGGGGCAGGGTAACTGGGGCCAACGTCCTGACTTTC

J: TRBJ2-7
D: .
V: TRBV18
length: 14
size: .
CDR3: CASSPGELSYEQYF
DNA: TGTGCCAGCTCACCCGGAGAATTATCCTACGAGCAGTACTTC

J: TRBJ1-4
D: .
V: TRBV27
length: 16
size: .
CDR3: CASSLSYGTTNEKLFF
DNA: TGTGCCAGCAGTTTATCGTACGGGACGACTAATGAAAAACTGTTTTTT

J: TRBJ2-1
D: .
V: TRBV29-1
length: 12
size: .
CDR3: CSARILDNEQFF
DNA: TGCAGCGCCCGTATACTAGACAATGAGCAGTTCTTC

J: TRBJ1-3
D: .
V: TRBV23-1
length: 14
size: .
CDR3: CASSLQYSGNTIYF
DNA: TGCGCCAGCAGTCTTCAATACTCTGGAAACACCATATATTTT

J: TRBJ2-3
D: .
V: TRBV6-5
length: 13
size: .
CDR3: CASRQGHGDTQYF
DNA: TGTGCCAGCAGACAGGGCCATGGGGATACGCAGTATTTT

J: TRBJ2-1
D: .
V: TRBV10-3
length: 16
size: .
CDR3: CAISEMRQLIDNEQFF
DNA: TGTGCCATCAGTGAGATGAGACAGTTGATTGACAATGAGCAGTTCTTC

J: TRBJ2-2
D: TRBD1
V: TRBV18
length: 14
size: .
CDR3: CASSPVTGTGELFF
DNA: TGTGCCAGCTCACCCGTGACAGGGACCGGGGAGCTGTTTTTT

J: TRBJ2-6
D: .
V: TRBV24-1
length: 15
size: .
CDR3: CATSVRLAGANVLTF
DNA: TGTGCCACCAGTGTCCGACTTGCCGGGGCCAACGTCCTGACTTTC

J: TRBJ1-6
D: .
V: TRBV11-2
length: 15
size: .
CDR3: CASSPRGSYNSPLHF
DNA: TGTGCCAGCAGTCCTAGGGGCAGCTATAATTCACCCCTCCACTTT

J: TRBJ1-5
D: .
V: TRBV2
length: 11
size: .
CDR3: CASMGSGVLHF
DNA: TGTGCCAGCATGGGCAGCGGAGTTCTGCATTTT

J: TRBJ1-4
D: TRBD1
V: TRBV4-1
length: 17
size: .
CDR3: CASSPLFFGTGNEKLFF
DNA: TGCGCCAGCAGCCCCCTTTTTTTTGGGACAGGTAATGAAAAACTGTTTTTT

J: TRBJ1-6
D: .
V: TRBV19
length: 15
size: .
CDR3: CASSIGFPGDSPLHF
DNA: TGTGCCAGTAGTATCGGGTTCCCGGGCGATTCACCCCTCCACTTT